This TCR beta chain was captured by sequencing in a study of cytomegalovirus exposure and HLA in healthy donors. General study points: Researchers reported in a later analysis that a missense DCLRE1C variant was tied to TCR beta V- and J-gene trimming.

The CDR3 is 13 residues long. Trimming at V came to 3 bases and at J to 7 bases, leaving 3 bases not matched to a gene. Germline CDR1 and CDR2: SGHAT and FQNNGV. About this clone: Its antigen remains unidentified.

Nominally healthy donors provided the samples, though records likely missed some immune exposures. PCR was performed using 60 Vbeta and 13 Jbeta primers. Here immunoSEQ multiplex PCR was the method, and the copy in TCRdb shows in-frame clones only, minus some. Of approximately 170,000 clones listed, 60% to 85% are singletons. The gene calls are TRBV11-2 and TRBJ2-7, with 10 bases matching TRBD1. Sequenced material: PBMCs. The sequence was obtained from a woman aged 18 to 35 in good health and CMV-seronegative. The CDR3 protein is CASSFGTGVEQYF. DNA of the CDR3: TGTGCCAGCAGCTTCGGGACAGGGGTTGAGCAGTACTTC.